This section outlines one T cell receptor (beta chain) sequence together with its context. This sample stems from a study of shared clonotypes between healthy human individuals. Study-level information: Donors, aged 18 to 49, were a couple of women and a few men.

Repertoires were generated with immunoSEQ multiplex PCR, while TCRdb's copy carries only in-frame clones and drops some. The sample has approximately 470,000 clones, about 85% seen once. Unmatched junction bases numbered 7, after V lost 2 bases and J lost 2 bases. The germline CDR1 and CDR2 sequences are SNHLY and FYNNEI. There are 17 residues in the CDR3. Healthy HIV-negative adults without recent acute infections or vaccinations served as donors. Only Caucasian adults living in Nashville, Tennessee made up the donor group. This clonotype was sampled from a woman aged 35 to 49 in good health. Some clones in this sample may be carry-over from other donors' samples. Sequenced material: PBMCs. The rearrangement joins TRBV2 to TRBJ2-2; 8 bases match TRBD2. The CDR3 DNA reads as TGTGCCAGCAGTGAATTAGGAGCGGGAGTTAACACCGGGGAGCTGTTTTTT. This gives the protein CASSELGAGVNTGELFF.